A selection of T cell receptor beta chains follows, all from one sample in a study of T cells in Graves' hyperthyroidism and ophthalmopathy. TCRdb re-analysed the multiplex PCR reads in MiXCR, keeping a single row per CDR3 protein. The data contain 400,000 to 500,000 distinct CDR3 sequences, approximately 15% of them singletons. Sequencing was performed on blood. The receptors come from a woman aged 18-29 years with Graves' hyperthyroidism. Each CDR3 is given with its conserved first and last residue. The D gene is left open where the match is weak. Clone sizes are given selectively: once, few, many, or a class where the clone is expanded.

clone size: NA
V gene: TRBV28
J gene: TRBJ2-1
D gene: TRBD2
CDR3 DNA: TGTGCCAGCAGCTTTCTGGCGGGAGGCGCTTTCTACAATGAGCAGTTCTTC
CDR3 protein: CASSFLAGGAFYNEQFF

clone size: few
V gene: TRBV20-1
J gene: TRBJ2-7
D gene: TRBD2
CDR3 DNA: TGCAGTGCTAGAGATAGCGGGAGGTACGAGCAGTACTTC
CDR3 protein: CSARDSGRYEQYF

clone size: few
V gene: TRBV14
J gene: TRBJ1-1
D gene: NA
CDR3 DNA: TGTGCCAGCAGCCAAGAACGGTTAAACACTGAAGCTTTCTTT
CDR3 protein: CASSQERLNTEAFF

clone size: many
V gene: TRBV2
J gene: TRBJ2-1
D gene: NA
CDR3 DNA: TGTGCCAGCAGTGAAAATGCTTCCAATGAGCAGTTCTTC
CDR3 protein: CASSENASNEQFF

clone size: many
V gene: TRBV28
J gene: TRBJ2-5
D gene: TRBD1
CDR3 DNA: TGTGCCAGCTTCGATTCGGACAGGGCCACGTACTTC
CDR3 protein: CASFDSDRATYF

clone size: many
V gene: TRBV2
J gene: TRBJ1-1
D gene: TRBD1
CDR3 DNA: TGTGCCAGCAGTCCACGACAGGGGCGGCCGAACACTGAAGCTTTCTTT
CDR3 protein: CASSPRQGRPNTEAFF

clone size: NA
V gene: TRBV27
J gene: TRBJ1-5
D gene: NA
CDR3 DNA: TGTGCCAGCAGTACCGCAGGGAGCAATCAGCCCCAGCATTTT
CDR3 protein: CASSTAGSNQPQHF

clone size: many
V gene: TRBV5-1
J gene: TRBJ1-1
D gene: NA
CDR3 DNA: TGCGCCAGCAGCTTGGCCCCGGGGATGAACACTGAAGCTTTCTTT
CDR3 protein: CASSLAPGMNTEAFF

clone size: NA
V gene: TRBV20-1
J gene: TRBJ2-5
D gene: TRBD2
CDR3 DNA: TGCAGTGCTCGATTGGGACTAGCGGGAAAAAGGAGAGAGACCCAGTACTTC
CDR3 protein: CSARLGLAGKRRETQYF

clone size: NA
V gene: TRBV12-5
J gene: TRBJ2-1
D gene: NA
CDR3 DNA: TGTGCTAGTGGTTTGGTGGGGAGGGGGGACACCTACAATGAGCAGTTCTTC
CDR3 protein: CASGLVGRGDTYNEQFF

clone size: many
V gene: TRBV12-3/TRBV12-4
J gene: TRBJ1-4
D gene: TRBD1
CDR3 DNA: TGTGCCAGCAGTCCTTACAGGGGGCACTGGGAACTGTTTTTT
CDR3 protein: CASSPYRGHWELFF

clone size: many
V gene: TRBV6-1
J gene: TRBJ2-5
D gene: TRBD1
CDR3 DNA: TGTGCCACTCGGACAGGGGGCATCGAGACCCAGTACTTC
CDR3 protein: CATRTGGIETQYF

clone size: NA
V gene: TRBV4-3
J gene: TRBJ2-3
D gene: TRBD2
CDR3 DNA: TGCGCCAGCAGCCAGGGATCTAGCGGGAGCGCAGATACGCAGTATTTT
CDR3 protein: CASSQGSSGSADTQYF

clone size: NA
V gene: TRBV27
J gene: TRBJ2-1
D gene: NA
CDR3 DNA: TGTGCCAGCGGCCGTTACGAGCAGTTCTTC
CDR3 protein: CASGRYEQFF

clone size: many
V gene: TRBV28
J gene: TRBJ2-2
D gene: NA
CDR3 DNA: TGTGCCAGCAGTTTTTTGAAGGGTTCCGGGGAGCTGTTTTTT
CDR3 protein: CASSFLKGSGELFF

clone size: many
V gene: TRBV20-1
J gene: TRBJ1-1
D gene: NA
CDR3 DNA: TGCAGTGCTAGAGTTGGTAGGGGTCACACTGAAGCTTTCTTT
CDR3 protein: CSARVGRGHTEAFF

clone size: few
V gene: TRBV29-1
J gene: TRBJ1-4
D gene: TRBD1
CDR3 DNA: TGCAGCGTTGGACAGGGAATGGAAAAACTGTTTTTT
CDR3 protein: CSVGQGMEKLFF

clone size: few
V gene: TRBV19
J gene: TRBJ1-5
D gene: TRBD1
CDR3 DNA: TGTGCCAGTAGTGCACAGGGGCTGGGCGGCAATCAGCCCCAGCATTTT
CDR3 protein: CASSAQGLGGNQPQHF

clone size: many
V gene: TRBV14
J gene: TRBJ2-3
D gene: NA
CDR3 DNA: TGTGCCAGCAGCCAAAGCTCGGATACGCAGTATTTT
CDR3 protein: CASSQSSDTQYF

clone size: many
V gene: TRBV11-2
J gene: TRBJ2-2
D gene: NA
CDR3 DNA: TGTGCCAGCAGCTTAACCCTCGGGGATTACACCGGGGAGCTGTTTTTT
CDR3 protein: CASSLTLGDYTGELFF

clone size: many
V gene: TRBV27
J gene: TRBJ2-6
D gene: NA
CDR3 DNA: TGTGCCAGCAGGATCTCTGGGGCCAACGTCCTGACTTTC
CDR3 protein: CASRISGANVLTF

clone size: many
V gene: TRBV20-1
J gene: TRBJ2-1
D gene: TRBD2
CDR3 DNA: TGCAGTGCTAGGCGGGGGGGGGACCACAATGAGCAGTTCTTC
CDR3 protein: CSARRGGDHNEQFF

clone size: few
V gene: TRBV4-2
J gene: TRBJ2-4
D gene: NA
CDR3 DNA: TGTGCCAGCAGCCAAGGGCAAGGGGTAGGTTCAGCCAAAAACATTCAGTACTTC
CDR3 protein: CASSQGQGVGSAKNIQYF

clone size: NA
V gene: TRBV10-3
J gene: TRBJ1-2
D gene: NA
CDR3 DNA: TGTGCCATCAGTGAGTTGGGGGGGGCCTATGGCTACACCTTC
CDR3 protein: CAISELGGAYGYTF

clone size: many
V gene: TRBV7-9
J gene: TRBJ1-1
D gene: NA
CDR3 DNA: TGTGCCAGCATCGAAACGGAAGGGAACACTGAAGCTTTCTTT
CDR3 protein: CASIETEGNTEAFF

clone size: many
V gene: TRBV18
J gene: TRBJ2-5
D gene: TRBD1
CDR3 DNA: TGTGCCAGCTCACCGAGAGACAGGGAAGAGACCCAGTACTTC
CDR3 protein: CASSPRDREETQYF

clone size: many
V gene: TRBV30
J gene: TRBJ1-1
D gene: NA
CDR3 DNA: TGTGCCTGGAGTAGGGGCACTGAAGCTTTCTTT
CDR3 protein: CAWSRGTEAFF

clone size: few
V gene: TRBV28
J gene: TRBJ1-3
D gene: NA
CDR3 DNA: TGTGCCAGCAGTTTTATGGGCTCTGGAAACACCATATATTTT
CDR3 protein: CASSFMGSGNTIYF

clone size: many
V gene: TRBV28
J gene: TRBJ2-7
D gene: NA
CDR3 DNA: TGTGCCAGCAGTCAGACAGTGTACGAGCAGTACTTC
CDR3 protein: CASSQTVYEQYF

clone size: many
V gene: TRBV3-1
J gene: TRBJ2-1
D gene: NA
CDR3 DNA: TGTGCCAGCAGCCAAGAAGAGGGAGGGGGGCGCCGTGAGCAGTTCTTC
CDR3 protein: CASSQEEGGGRREQFF

clone size: few
V gene: TRBV4-1
J gene: TRBJ2-5
D gene: NA
CDR3 DNA: TGCGCCAACAGCCAAGACTGGACAAGTCAGTACTTC
CDR3 protein: CANSQDWTSQYF

clone size: many
V gene: TRBV18
J gene: TRBJ2-2
D gene: NA
CDR3 DNA: TGTGCCAGCTCACCACGTCGGAACCTGGCGAACACCGGGGAGCTGTTTTTT
CDR3 protein: CASSPRRNLANTGELFF

clone size: NA
V gene: TRBV5-1
J gene: TRBJ2-1
D gene: NA
CDR3 DNA: TGCGCCAGCAGCACAGGACTCGCGGATTTTATGAATGAGCAGTTCTTC
CDR3 protein: CASSTGLADFMNEQFF

clone size: many
V gene: TRBV28
J gene: TRBJ1-5
D gene: NA
CDR3 DNA: TGTGCCAGCAGGGCTGCGGCAGGGAGCGGTCAGCCCCAGCATTTT
CDR3 protein: CASRAAAGSGQPQHF

clone size: few
V gene: TRBV5-5
J gene: TRBJ1-2
D gene: NA
CDR3 DNA: TGTGCCAGCAGCCAGAGGACAGACAACTATGGCTACACCTTC
CDR3 protein: CASSQRTDNYGYTF

clone size: NA
V gene: TRBV3-1
J gene: TRBJ2-1
D gene: TRBD2
CDR3 DNA: TGTGCCAGCAGACTCGGGACTAGCGAGACCGATGAGCAGTTCTTC
CDR3 protein: CASRLGTSETDEQFF

clone size: NA
V gene: TRBV28
J gene: TRBJ2-6
D gene: NA
CDR3 DNA: TGTGCCAGCAGTTCCATGCAAGGACTAAACCCTGGGGCCAACGTCCTGACTTTC
CDR3 protein: CASSSMQGLNPGANVLTF

clone size: many
V gene: TRBV6-1
J gene: TRBJ2-7
D gene: NA
CDR3 DNA: TGTGCCAGCAGTTCCTGGGGTACAGGGAGCTCCTACGAGCAGTACTTC
CDR3 protein: CASSSWGTGSSYEQYF

clone size: NA
V gene: TRBV7-9
J gene: TRBJ2-3
D gene: TRBD2
CDR3 DNA: TGTGCCAGCAGCTCCCGATCCGGGGGGGAAGATACGCAGTATTTT
CDR3 protein: CASSSRSGGEDTQYF

clone size: NA
V gene: TRBV12-5
J gene: TRBJ2-1
D gene: TRBD1
CDR3 DNA: TGTGCTAGTGGACAGGGGGAAGTTGGCTACAATGAGCAGTTCTTC
CDR3 protein: CASGQGEVGYNEQFF

clone size: many
V gene: TRBV12-5
J gene: TRBJ2-7
D gene: TRBD2
CDR3 DNA: TGTGCTAGTGGTCCCTCGGGGGGGCAGAACTCCTACGAGCAGTACTTC
CDR3 protein: CASGPSGGQNSYEQYF

clone size: many
V gene: TRBV7-2
J gene: TRBJ2-7
D gene: TRBD2
CDR3 DNA: TGTGCCAGCAGACTAACTAGCGGGAGCTGGTACGAGCAGTACTTC
CDR3 protein: CASRLTSGSWYEQYF

clone size: NA
V gene: TRBV7-3
J gene: TRBJ2-2
D gene: TRBD1
CDR3 DNA: TGTGCCAGCAGCTTCGACAGGGGGAGCACCGGGGAGCTGTTTTTT
CDR3 protein: CASSFDRGSTGELFF

clone size: NA
V gene: TRBV20-1
J gene: TRBJ2-7
D gene: TRBD2
CDR3 DNA: TGCAGTGCTAATTTTCTAGCGGGAGGGAATACCGAGCAGTACTTC
CDR3 protein: CSANFLAGGNTEQYF

clone size: many
V gene: TRBV12-3/TRBV12-4
J gene: TRBJ1-3
D gene: NA
CDR3 DNA: TGTGCCAGCAGACTAGAGGGACTGCACTCTGGAAACACCATATATTTT
CDR3 protein: CASRLEGLHSGNTIYF

clone size: many
V gene: TRBV11-2
J gene: TRBJ2-7
D gene: TRBD2
CDR3 DNA: TGTGCCAGCAGACCAATAGCGGGAGCGGGATCCTACGAGCAGTACTTC
CDR3 protein: CASRPIAGAGSYEQYF

clone size: many
V gene: TRBV7-9
J gene: TRBJ2-5
D gene: TRBD1
CDR3 DNA: TGTGCCAGCAGCTTAGTGGGACAGGGGATTTTCCAAGAGACCCAGTACTTC
CDR3 protein: CASSLVGQGIFQETQYF

clone size: NA
V gene: TRBV27
J gene: TRBJ2-7
D gene: TRBD2
CDR3 DNA: TGTGCCAGCAGTCTAGCGGGTCCGGACTACAACGAGCAGTACTTC
CDR3 protein: CASSLAGPDYNEQYF

clone size: many
V gene: TRBV6-1
J gene: TRBJ2-7
D gene: TRBD2
CDR3 DNA: TGTGCCAGCAGTGACAAGCGGGAGCTCTACGAGCAGTACTTC
CDR3 protein: CASSDKRELYEQYF

clone size: many
V gene: TRBV6-1
J gene: TRBJ2-3
D gene: TRBD1
CDR3 DNA: TGTGCCAGCAGTTGCGTTGGCCGAGGAAGGGGACAGGGCACAGATACGCAGTATTTT
CDR3 protein: CASSCVGRGRGQGTDTQYF

clone size: few
V gene: TRBV9
J gene: TRBJ1-6
D gene: TRBD1
CDR3 DNA: TGTGCCAGCAGCGTAGCCACAGGGGGCGATTCACCCCTCCACTTT
CDR3 protein: CASSVATGGDSPLHF

clone size: once
V gene: TRBV30
J gene: TRBJ2-1
D gene: TRBD2
CDR3 DNA: TGTGCCTGGAGTGTTCTAGCGGGAATAAATGAGCAGTTCTTC
CDR3 protein: CAWSVLAGINEQFF

clone size: NA
V gene: TRBV7-2
J gene: TRBJ1-6
D gene: NA
CDR3 DNA: TGTGCCAGCAGCTCAAGGGCGGGGAATTCACCCCTCCACTTT
CDR3 protein: CASSSRAGNSPLHF

clone size: many
V gene: TRBV6-1
J gene: TRBJ2-1
D gene: NA
CDR3 DNA: TGTGCCAGCAGTGAACGAGGGGACAATGAGCAGTTCTTC
CDR3 protein: CASSERGDNEQFF

clone size: many
V gene: TRBV20-1
J gene: TRBJ1-6
D gene: TRBD1
CDR3 DNA: TGCAGTGCTAGAACAGGGGATTCACCCCTCCACTTT
CDR3 protein: CSARTGDSPLHF